This T cell receptor (beta chain) was captured by sequencing in a study of blood T cell repertoires in COVID-19. Study at large: Some COVID-19 samples were acute and others convalescent; all came from the United States, Italy and Spain. PBMCs, B-cell-depleted T cells, or T cells were the source of the cDNA or gDNA that made up the material.

Germline CDR1 and CDR2: SGHVS and FQNEAQ. The V segment lost 1 base and the J segment 0 bases; nucleotides outside the gene matches: 4. The CDR3 is 18 residues long. Original methodology: Estimation of nucleated cell counts relied on the amplification of reference gene primers. Assay used: immunoSEQ multiplex PCR; TCRdb lists only in-frame clones, some missing. V and J calls and clone size follow that table, whereas D and trimming were derived from the DNA. The sample shows 250,000 or so clones, 70% to 90% of them seen only once. This receptor was obtained from an older woman with active or convalescent COVID-19. This chain uses TRBV7-8 with TRBJ2-1; 12 bases align to TRBD2. The material sequenced was peripheral blood. The CDR3 reads CASSLGLAGGSSYNEQFF. The CDR3 DNA reads as TGTGCCAGCAGCTTAGGCCTAGCGGGGGGGAGCTCCTACAATGAGCAGTTCTTC.